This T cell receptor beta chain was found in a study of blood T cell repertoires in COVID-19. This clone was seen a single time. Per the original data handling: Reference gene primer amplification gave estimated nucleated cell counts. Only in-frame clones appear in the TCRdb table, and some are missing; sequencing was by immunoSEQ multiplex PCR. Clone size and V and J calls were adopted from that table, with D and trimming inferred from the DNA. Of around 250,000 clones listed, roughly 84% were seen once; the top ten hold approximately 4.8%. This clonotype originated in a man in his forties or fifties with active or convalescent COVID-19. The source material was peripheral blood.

The CDR3 DNA follows: TGTGCCAGCAGTGTCCGCTGGGAGGAGACCCAGTACTTC. Translation: CASSVRWEETQYF. This chain uses TRBV2 with TRBJ2-5, with D tentatively TRBD2 (5 bases). The CDR3 is 13 residues long. The germline CDR1 and CDR2 sequences are SNHLY and FYNNEI. The V gene lost 4 bases and the J gene lost 5 bases, with 11 bases spanning the gap.